This TCR beta chain was retrieved from a study of blood T cell repertoires in COVID-19. This clone appeared once. Sequencing used immunoSEQ multiplex PCR; TCRdb keeps in-frame clones, though not all of them. Of approximately 250,000 clones listed, roughly 86% were seen once; the top ten hold around 8.8%. In germline, CDR1 is LNHDA, CDR2 SQIVND (reference sequence). V lost 9 bases to trimming and J lost 4 bases, with 17 bases between them. There are 14 residues in the CDR3. The sequencing sample was made of peripheral blood. This sequence was found in a middle-aged man with active or convalescent COVID-19. The chain has TRBV19 and TRBJ2-3, with D tentatively TRBD2 (5 bases). CDR3 sequence: CASGGSWASDTQYF. The CDR3 DNA is TGTGCCAGCGGAGGCAGTTGGGCGTCAGATACGCAGTATTTT.